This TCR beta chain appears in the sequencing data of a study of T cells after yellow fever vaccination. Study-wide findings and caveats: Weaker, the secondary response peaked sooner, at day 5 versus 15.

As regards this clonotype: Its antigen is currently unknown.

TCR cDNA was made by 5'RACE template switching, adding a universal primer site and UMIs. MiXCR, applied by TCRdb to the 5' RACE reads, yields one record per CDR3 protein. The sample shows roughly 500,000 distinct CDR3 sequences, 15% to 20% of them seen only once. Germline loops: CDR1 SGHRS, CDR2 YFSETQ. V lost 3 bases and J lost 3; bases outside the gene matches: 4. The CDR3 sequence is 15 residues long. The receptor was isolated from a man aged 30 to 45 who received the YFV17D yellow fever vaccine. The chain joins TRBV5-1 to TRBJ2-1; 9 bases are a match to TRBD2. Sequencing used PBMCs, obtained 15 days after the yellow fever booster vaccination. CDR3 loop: CASSSLAGIYNEQFF. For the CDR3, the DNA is TGCGCCAGCAGCTCCCTAGCGGGAATCTACAATGAGCAGTTCTTC.